The clone carrying this T cell receptor (beta chain) was seen repeatedly, ten times or more. For the second PCR, which ran for 7 to 11 cycles, a sample-barcoded 5' primer and a J-beta primer mix were used. In TCRdb, the 5' RACE reads were re-called with MiXCR into one record per CDR3 protein. The sample records hundreds of thousands of distinct CDR3 sequences, 25% to 35% being singletons. The CDR3 contains 16 residues. Germline-derived CDR1 and CDR2 are SGHVS and FNYEAQ. The germline V and J ends were trimmed by 2 bases and 5 bases, with 18 bases remaining between them. This entry is derived from a study of blood T cells in healthy people across ages.

Sequenced sample: blood. The chain couples TRBV7-6 to TRBJ2-5, with a tentative D call TRBD2 (6 bases). The TCR was taken from a woman aged 80 or over in good health. The CDR3 reads CASSLNRGGAGETQYF. The CDR3 DNA is TGTGCCAGCAGCTTAAATCGGGGCGGGGCCGGGGAGACCCAGTACTTC.